The 19 T cell receptor beta chains in this list originate from one sample, sequenced in a study of T cell repertoires in cytomegalovirus infection (dated by TCRdb to between 2018 and 2020). The run used an Illumina HiSeq 1500. TCRdb reanalyzed the raw reads on its own, using fastp at Q25 for trimming and MiXCR for clone calling, and kept in-frame beta chains. Rows merge per CDR3 protein into single entries with the most common DNA and genes. The sample profile shows 150,000 to 200,000 distinct CDR3 sequences; more than 15% of them were found once. Together, the top ten hold around 19% of the sample. The sample was CD8+ T cells from PBMCs. The receptors originated from a human donor in good health (CMV status not recorded). Some clones in this sample may be carry-over from other donors' samples.

This clonotype was detected a few times. V gene TRBV7-3 combines with J gene TRBJ2-1; perhaps TRBD1 as D (6 bases). Trimming left V 5 bases short and J 0 bases short, with 14 bases between. The CDR3 spans 16 residues. Germline-derived CDR1 and CDR2 are SGHTA and FQGTGA. For the CDR3, the DNA is TGTGCCAGCAGCCAACGGGACACGAGCTCCTACAATGAGCAGTTCTTC. Translation gives CASSQRDTSSYNEQFF.

The gene calls are TRBV6-1 and TRBJ2-2, with 10 bases aligning to TRBD2. V trimming: 5 bases; J trimming: 4 bases; junction bases outside the gene matches: 7. Looked up from germline, CDR1 is MNHNS and CDR2 is SASEGT. The CDR3 is 16 residues long. The CDR3 DNA follows: TGTGCCAGCAGTTATCTTAGCGGGAGGATCACCGGGGAGCTGTTTTTT. It is translated as CASSYLSGRITGELFF.

V gene TRBV7-9 combines with J gene TRBJ1-1; TRBD1 might be the D (5 bases). CDR3 length: 11 residues. Per the germline V gene, CDR1 is SEHNR and CDR2 is FQNEAQ (reference sequence). The V end lost 5 bases, the J end lost 8 bases, and 9 bases lay between the germline ends. The DNA of the CDR3 is TGTGCCAGCAGCCCCAACAGGGAAGCTTTCTTT. Translated, it gives CASSPNREAFF.

The sample holds many counts of this clonotype. The chain couples TRBV29-1 to TRBJ2-7; D is unresolved. The V end lost 3 bases, the J end lost 0 bases, and 9 bases lay between the germline ends. Per germline, CDR1 SQVTM and CDR2 ANQGSEA. CDR3 size: 13 residues. As DNA, the CDR3 is TGCAGCGTTGATATTGGGGACTCCTACGAGCAGTACTTC. Translating gives CSVDIGDSYEQYF.

The chain links TRBV27 to TRBJ2-7; 10 nucleotides agree with TRBD1. This CDR3 spans 14 amino acids. The V gene's germline CDR1 is MNHEY and CDR2 SMNVEV (reference sequence). The junction had 3 bases not matched to a gene; V was cut back by 4 bases and J by 3 bases. CDR3 bases: TGTGCCAGCAGTTCGGGACAGGGGTTCTACGAGCAGTACTTC. This translates into CASSSGQGFYEQYF.

This clonotype has a count of ten or more. The chain joins TRBV7-2 to TRBJ2-7, with 11 bases aligning to TRBD2. CDR3 length equals 15 residues. The V gene end was trimmed by 2 bases and the J gene end by 4 bases; junction bases not matched to a gene: 4. The V gene's germline CDR1 is SGHTA and CDR2 FQGNSA. The CDR3 DNA reads as TGTGCCAGCAGCTTAATCCCTAGCGGGAGGTACGAGCAGTACTTC. As protein: CASSLIPSGRYEQYF.

This clonotype was detected only a few times. V and J are TRBV7-9 and TRBJ1-5; 8 bases line up with TRBD1. The trim removed 4 bases at V and 5 bases at J, leaving 7 bases unmatched. Germline V gene sequence: CDR1 SEHNR, CDR2 FQNEAQ (reference sequence). The CDR3 runs to 15 residues. CDR3: CASSSEDREDQPQHF. CDR3 DNA: TGTGCCAGCAGCTCTGAGGACAGGGAGGATCAGCCCCAGCATTTT.

The chain is built from TRBV7-9 and TRBJ2-1; tentatively, D is TRBD2 (7 bases). The CDR3 covers 15 residues. From germline, CDR1 is SEHNR and CDR2 FQNEAQ (reference sequence). Trimming removed 11 bases from V and 2 bases from J, with 19 bases in between. The DNA for the CDR3 is TGTGCCGTCGGCGGGGGCAGGGTGGCCTACAATGAGCAGTTCTTC. Translating it yields CAVGGGRVAYNEQFF.

The gene calls are TRBV5-1 and TRBJ1-1; TRBD1 matches at 11 bases. CDR1 and CDR2 from the germline V gene are SGHRS and YFSETQ. The V gene end was trimmed by 1 base and the J gene end by 4 bases; junction bases not matched to a gene: 3. The CDR3 covers 15 residues. Written as DNA, the CDR3 is TGCGCCAGCAGCTTGTGGGGGACAGGGGGCACTGAAGCTTTCTTT. Residues: CASSLWGTGGTEAFF.

This clonotype was detected many times. The chain recombines TRBV7-2 with TRBJ2-7; no definite D call. Trimming removed 1 base at V and 6 bases at J, with 7 bases between. CDR3 length: 12 residues. The germline V gene has CDR1 SGHTA and CDR2 FQGNSA. The CDR3: CASSLGYAEQYF. The CDR3 nucleotides read TGTGCCAGCAGCTTAGGATATGCCGAGCAGTACTTC.

The chain is built from TRBV4-3 and TRBJ2-7; either TRBD1 or TRBD2 may supply D (5 bases each). V was trimmed by 3 bases and J by 2 bases, leaving 11 bases between them. CDR1 and CDR2 (germline): LGHNA, YSLEER. CDR3 length equals 14 residues. CDR3 sequence reads: CASSQGTDAYEQYF. The CDR3 DNA sequence: TGCGCCAGCAGCCAGGGGACGGACGCCTACGAGCAGTACTTC.

CDR3 region: CASSQEFGTNEKLFF. The CDR3 nucleotides are TGTGCCAGCAGCCAAGAGTTCGGGACTAATGAAAAACTGTTTTTT. The chain joins TRBV14 to TRBJ1-4; D call uncertain. Per the germline V gene, CDR1 is SGHDN and CDR2 is FVKESK. V lost 0 bases, J lost 2 bases, and 7 bases lay in between. The CDR3 contains 15 residues. Variable domain in full (rest from reference TRBV14 and TRBJ1-4): EAGVTQFPSHSVIEKGQTVTLRCDPISGHDNLYWYRRVMGKEIKFLLHFVKESKQDESGMPNNRFLAERTGGTYSTLKVQPAELEDSGVYFCASSQEFGTNEKLFFGSGTQLSVL.

This clonotype was seen at least ten times. CDR3 in amino acids: CASSLVAGADTQYF. The DNA of the CDR3 is TGTGCCAGCAGCTTAGTGGCAGGGGCAGATACGCAGTATTTT. The chain recombines TRBV7-9 with TRBJ2-3, with D possibly TRBD1 on 6 matching bases. The CDR3 extends over 14 amino acids. In germline, CDR1 is SEHNR, CDR2 FQNEAQ (reference sequence). Trimming took 1 base from V and 4 from J, leaving 9 bases between them.

In the case of this clonotype: A read error may explain this, as a much larger clone is one base away. The V and J genes are TRBV28 and TRBJ2-7; the match to TRBD2 covers 13 bases. The trim removed 5 bases at V and 6 bases at J, leaving 4 bases unmatched. The CDR3 spans 14 residues. Germline lookup yields CDR1 MDHEN and CDR2 SYDVKM. CDR3 loop: CASSPTSGRIEQYF. CDR3 DNA: TGTGCCAGCAGTCCGACTAGCGGGAGGATCGAGCAGTACTTC.

This clonotype turned up a few times. This chain connects TRBV6-6 to TRBJ2-5; D uncertain. The CDR3 totals 13 residues. Germline CDR1 is MNHNY and CDR2 is SVGAGI (reference sequence). V was cut by 2 bases and J by 4 bases, with 8 bases left in between. The CDR3 bases are TGTGCCAGCAGTTACGAGTACTCAGAGACCCAGTACTTC. This codes for CASSYEYSETQYF.

This clonotype was seen more than once but under ten times. The junction departs from germline at one end; a sequencing error may be responsible. The CDR3 sequence: CATERTYDEQFF. The CDR3, as DNA: TGTGCCACCGAGCGGACCTACGATGAGCAGTTCTTC. The V call is TRBV28, the J call TRBJ2-1; D perhaps matches TRBD2 (5 bases). There are 12 residues in the CDR3. Germline CDR1 and CDR2: MDHEN and SYDVKM.

The chain combines TRBV7-8 with TRBJ2-1, with D possibly matching TRBD2 (5 bases). The CDR3 covers 16 residues. Germline V gene data show CDR1 as SGHVS and CDR2 as FQNEAQ. The V and J ends lost 7 bases and 5 bases respectively, with 21 bases between them. CDR3 residues: CASILSPSGLNNEQFF. In DNA form, the CDR3 reads TGTGCCAGCATCCTCAGCCCGTCGGGGTTGAACAATGAGCAGTTCTTC.

This chain uses TRBV11-2 with TRBJ2-1, with 9 positions matching TRBD2. Germline V CDR1 and CDR2: SGHAT, FQNNGV. The V gene end was trimmed by 2 bases and the J gene end by 7 bases; junction bases not matched to a gene: 6. There are 15 residues in the CDR3. CDR3 coding DNA: TGTGCCAGCAGCTTATGGCGGGGGGGCCTAAATGAGCAGTTCTTC. As protein: CASSLWRGGLNEQFF.

The V call is TRBV7-6, the J call TRBJ2-5, with unresolved D. Trimming removed 2 bases from V and 4 bases from J, with 8 bases in between. The germline V gene encodes CDR1 SGHVS and CDR2 FNYEAQ. The CDR3 totals 13 residues. CDR3 DNA: TGTGCCAGCAGCTTAACCCCCGGAGAGACCCAGTACTTC. Encoded protein: CASSLTPGETQYF.